What follows is one T cell receptor beta chain and its context. In the source study's methods: Amplifying reference gene primers gave estimates of nucleated cell counts. The data were produced by immunoSEQ multiplex PCR, yet TCRdb's version contains in-frame clones alone and is incomplete. V and J calls and clone size are given by that table; D and trimming were obtained from the DNA. The sample yields roughly 180,000 clones, about 83% seen once. The entry originates in a study of blood T cell repertoires in COVID-19. Study details: In each case, the material was cDNA or gDNA derived from T cells, B-cell-depleted T cells, or PBMCs.

Between the trimmed V and J ends, which lost 0 bases and 4 bases, there was a span of 19 bases. The CDR3 has 17 amino acids. Germline values: CDR1 GTSNPN, CDR2 SVGIG (reference sequence). Sample: peripheral blood. The receptor was derived from a man aged 40-50 years who had recovered from COVID-19. The chain is built from TRBV30 and TRBJ1-3; D is undetermined. The CDR3 DNA is TGTGCCTGGAGTGTAAGGACTTTTTTGGGCGGAGGAAACACCATATATTTT. It yields the protein CAWSVRTFLGGGNTIYF. Full variable domain (rest looked up from reference TRBV30 and TRBJ1-3): SQTIHQWPATLVQPVGSPLSLECTVEGTSNPNLYWYRQAAGRGLQLLFYSVGIGQISSEVPQNLSASRPQDRQFILSSKKLLLSDSGFYLCAWSVRTFLGGGNTIYFGEGSWLTVV.